This entry concerns a single T cell receptor beta chain. The target antigen is unknown. The CDR3 totals 15 residues. Germline V gene sequence: CDR1 MNHEY, CDR2 SVGAGI. V lost 0 bases to trimming and J lost 4 bases, with 12 bases between them. The data originate from a study of OX40 agonist ivuxolimab in advanced cancers. Study as a whole: Each patient was given ivuxolimab into a vein every 2 weeks, at 0.01 to 10 mg/kg. There were three patients with partial responses, one having hepatocellular carcinoma and two cutaneous melanoma.

The table came from immunoSEQ multiplex PCR; TCRdb's copy has only in-frame clones and leaves some out. The sample includes fewer than 70,000 clones, over 65% of them seen just once. Overall study results and limits: Partial responders treated at 0.1-3.0 mg/kg exhibited clonal expansion among the lowest measured.

The sequencing here drew on CD4+ or CD8+ T cells sorted from blood, taken in a trial of the OX40 agonist ivuxolimab. The J gene is TRBJ1-2, the V gene TRBV6-5; possibly TRBD1 for D (5 bases). The receptor's source is an adult with an advanced solid tumor such as melanoma, head and neck, liver or kidney cancer. The chain's CDR3 is CASSYSYSGSYGYTF. The CDR3 DNA sequence: TGTGCCAGCAGTTACTCCTACTCAGGGAGCTATGGCTACACCTTC.